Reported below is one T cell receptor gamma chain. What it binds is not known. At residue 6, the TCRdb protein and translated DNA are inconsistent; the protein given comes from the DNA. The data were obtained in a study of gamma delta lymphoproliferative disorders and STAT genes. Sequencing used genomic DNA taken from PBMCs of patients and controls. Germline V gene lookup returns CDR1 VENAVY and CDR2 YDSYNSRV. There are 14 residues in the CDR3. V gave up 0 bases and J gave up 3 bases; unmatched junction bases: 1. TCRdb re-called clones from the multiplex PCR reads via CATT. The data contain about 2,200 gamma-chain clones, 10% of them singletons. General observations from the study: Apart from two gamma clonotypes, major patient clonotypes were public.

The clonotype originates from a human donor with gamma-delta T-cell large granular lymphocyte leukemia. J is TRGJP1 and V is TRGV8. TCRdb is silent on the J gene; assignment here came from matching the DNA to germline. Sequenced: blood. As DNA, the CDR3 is TGTGCCACCTGGGATAGGGCCACTGGTTGGTTCAAGATATTT. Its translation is CATWDRATGWFKIF.